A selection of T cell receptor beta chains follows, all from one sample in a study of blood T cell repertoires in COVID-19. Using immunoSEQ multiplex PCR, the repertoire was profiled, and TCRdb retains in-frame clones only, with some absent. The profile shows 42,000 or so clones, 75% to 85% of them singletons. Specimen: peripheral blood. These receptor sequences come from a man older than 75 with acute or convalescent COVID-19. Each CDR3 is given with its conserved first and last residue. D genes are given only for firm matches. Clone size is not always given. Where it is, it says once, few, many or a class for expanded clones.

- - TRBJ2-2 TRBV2 CASSEVEGNTGELFF TGTGCCAGCAGTGAAGTGGAGGGGAACACCGGGGAGCTGTTTTTT
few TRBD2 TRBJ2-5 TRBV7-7 CASSLGRLAGAVGTQYF TGTGCCAGCAGCTTGGGGCGACTAGCGGGGGCTGTAGGGACCCAGTACTTC
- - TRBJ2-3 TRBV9 CASSVLAGSTDTQYF TGTGCCAGCAGCGTACTGGCGGGGAGCACAGATACGCAGTATTTT
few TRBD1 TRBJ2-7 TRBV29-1 CSVDRGPYEQYF TGCAGCGTGGACAGGGGCCCCTACGAGCAGTACTTC
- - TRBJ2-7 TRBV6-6 CASRPTGGAPYEQYF TGTGCCAGCAGGCCAACAGGGGGGGCTCCCTACGAGCAGTACTTC
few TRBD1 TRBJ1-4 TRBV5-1 CASSPRGDRAGEKLFF TGCGCCAGCAGCCCCCGGGGGGACAGGGCAGGTGAAAAACTGTTTTTT
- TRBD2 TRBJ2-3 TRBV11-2 CASSSQAGAKDTQYF TGTGCCAGCAGCTCACAAGCGGGGGCGAAAGATACGCAGTATTTT
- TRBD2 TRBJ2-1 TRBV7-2 CASSPLAGGYNEQFF TGTGCCAGCAGTCCGCTAGCGGGGGGGTACAATGAGCAGTTCTTC
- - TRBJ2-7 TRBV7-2 CASSPRQTGYEQYF TGTGCCAGCAGCCCCCGGCAGACTGGCTACGAGCAGTACTTC
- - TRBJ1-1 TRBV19 CASSILPRGGTEAFF TGTGCCAGTAGTATATTGCCAAGGGGTGGGACTGAAGCTTTCTTT
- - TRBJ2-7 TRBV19 CARTAFSYEQYF TGTGCCAGGACAGCTTTTTCCTACGAGCAGTACTTC
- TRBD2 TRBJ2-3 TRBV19 CASSVGLAGGQGTQYF TGTGCCAGTAGTGTCGGACTAGCGGGGGGGCAGGGTACGCAGTATTTT
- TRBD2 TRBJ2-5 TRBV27 CASSLLGTSGETQYF TGTGCCAGCAGTTTGCTTGGGACTAGCGGGGAGACCCAGTACTTC
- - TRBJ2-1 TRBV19 CASSVVAAIEQFF TGTGCCAGTAGTGTGGTAGCGGCAATTGAGCAGTTCTTC
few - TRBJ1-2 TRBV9 CASSPERAGAGYTF TGTGCCAGCAGCCCAGAGAGGGCAGGGGCTGGCTACACCTTC
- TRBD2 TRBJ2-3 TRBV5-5 CASSHGGTSTDTQYF TGTGCCAGCAGCCACGGGGGGACTAGCACAGATACGCAGTATTTT
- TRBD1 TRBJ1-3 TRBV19 CASSLQGRRVGPGNTIYF TGTGCCAGTAGTCTACAGGGGCGAAGGGTCGGACCTGGAAACACCATATATTTT
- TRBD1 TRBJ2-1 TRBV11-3 CASSPPGQGNEQFF TGTGCCAGCAGCCCTCCGGGACAGGGCAATGAGCAGTTCTTC
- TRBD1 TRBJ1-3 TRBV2 CASSGTGANTIYF TGTGCCAGCAGTGGAACAGGGGCAAACACCATATATTTT
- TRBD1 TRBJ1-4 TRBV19 CASSFPGTGGQKLFF TGTGCCAGTAGTTTCCCCGGGACAGGGGGCCAAAAACTGTTTTTT
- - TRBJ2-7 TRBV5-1 CASRRGPTDEQYF TGCGCCAGCAGGCGGGGGCCAACCGACGAGCAGTACTTC
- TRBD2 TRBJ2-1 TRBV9 CASSVGVGTSGGFSYNEQFF TGTGCCAGCAGCGTAGGGGTGGGGACTAGCGGGGGTTTCTCCTACAATGAGCAGTTCTTC
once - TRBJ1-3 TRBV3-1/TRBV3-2 CASSQSVSGNTIYF TGTGCCAGCAGCCAGTCTGTCTCTGGAAACACCATATATTTT
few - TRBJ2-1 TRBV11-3 CASSSRDYNEQFF TGTGCCAGCAGCTCCCGGGACTACAATGAGCAGTTCTTC
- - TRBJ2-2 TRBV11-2 CASRRPAANTGELFF TGTGCCAGTAGGAGGCCAGCGGCCAACACCGGGGAGCTGTTTTTT
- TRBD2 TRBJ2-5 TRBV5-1 CASSGLAGQQETQYF TGCGCCAGCAGCGGACTAGCGGGACAGCAAGAGACCCAGTACTTC
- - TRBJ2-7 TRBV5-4 CASSSEWQSHEQYF TGTGCCAGCAGCTCGGAGTGGCAGTCCCACGAGCAGTACTTC
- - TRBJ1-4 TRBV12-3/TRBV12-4 CASSPGEKLFF TGTGCCAGCAGCCCCGGTGAAAAACTGTTTTTT
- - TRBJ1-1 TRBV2 CASSDESNTEAFF TGTGCCAGCAGTGATGAGAGTAACACTGAAGCTTTCTTT
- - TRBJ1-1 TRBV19 CASSIHSRGTEAFF TGTGCCAGTAGTATCCACTCCCGAGGCACTGAAGCTTTCTTT
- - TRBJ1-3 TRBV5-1 CASSQGPSSGNTIYF TGCGCCAGCAGCCAGGGCCCTAGCTCTGGAAACACCATATATTTT
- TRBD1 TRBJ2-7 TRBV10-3 CAISRQGSYEQYF TGTGCCATCAGCCGACAGGGGTCCTACGAGCAGTACTTC
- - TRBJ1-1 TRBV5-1 CASSWEAGTEAFF TGCGCCAGCAGCTGGGAGGCGGGGACTGAAGCTTTCTTT
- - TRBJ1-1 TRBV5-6 CASSLIRARTEAFF TGTGCCAGCAGCTTGATCAGGGCGAGGACTGAAGCTTTCTTT
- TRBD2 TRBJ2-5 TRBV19 CASSIMTSGGGRETQYF TGTGCCAGTAGTATAATGACTAGCGGGGGGGGCCGAGAGACCCAGTACTTC
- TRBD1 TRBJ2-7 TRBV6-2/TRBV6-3 CASSLRQGPYEQYF TGTGCCAGCAGTCTCCGACAGGGTCCCTACGAGCAGTACTTC
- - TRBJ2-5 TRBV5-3 CARRRDRKETQYF TGTGCCAGGAGACGCGACAGAAAAGAGACCCAGTACTTC
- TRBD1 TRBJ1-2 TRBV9 CASSVAAGTGADGYTF TGTGCCAGCAGCGTAGCCGCCGGGACAGGCGCGGATGGCTACACCTTC
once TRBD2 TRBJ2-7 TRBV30 CAWSVIAGGGEQYF TGTGCCTGGAGTGTAATAGCGGGAGGGGGCGAGCAGTACTTC
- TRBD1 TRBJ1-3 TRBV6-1 CASSETGTGSVGSGNTIYF TGTGCCAGCAGTGAAACTGGGACAGGGAGTGTGGGCTCTGGAAACACCATATATTTT
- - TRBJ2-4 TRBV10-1 CASRSGQTRDNIQYF TGCGCCAGCAGGTCGGGACAAACTAGGGATAACATTCAGTACTTC
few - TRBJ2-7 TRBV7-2 CASSLGSWQDEQYF TGTGCCAGCAGCTTAGGGTCTTGGCAAGACGAGCAGTACTTC
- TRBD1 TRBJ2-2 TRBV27 CASSAQGALTGELFF TGTGCCAGCAGTGCACAGGGGGCGCTCACCGGGGAGCTGTTTTTT
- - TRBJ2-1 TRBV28 CASSSPTTDSSYNEQFF TGTGCCAGCAGTTCACCCACGACAGATAGCTCCTACAATGAGCAGTTCTTC
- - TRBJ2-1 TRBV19 CASSIQGGSYNEQFF TGTGCCAGTAGTATACAGGGCGGCTCCTACAATGAGCAGTTCTTC
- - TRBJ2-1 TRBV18 CASSPRNQGKSYNEQFF TGTGCCAGCTCACCAAGAAATCAGGGGAAGTCCTACAATGAGCAGTTCTTC
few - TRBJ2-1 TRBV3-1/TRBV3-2 CASSRYQASSYNEQFF TGTGCCAGCAGCCGCTACCAGGCCAGCTCCTACAATGAGCAGTTCTTC
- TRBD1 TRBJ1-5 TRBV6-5 CASRQGDQPQHF TGTGCCAGCAGACAGGGGGATCAGCCCCAGCATTTT